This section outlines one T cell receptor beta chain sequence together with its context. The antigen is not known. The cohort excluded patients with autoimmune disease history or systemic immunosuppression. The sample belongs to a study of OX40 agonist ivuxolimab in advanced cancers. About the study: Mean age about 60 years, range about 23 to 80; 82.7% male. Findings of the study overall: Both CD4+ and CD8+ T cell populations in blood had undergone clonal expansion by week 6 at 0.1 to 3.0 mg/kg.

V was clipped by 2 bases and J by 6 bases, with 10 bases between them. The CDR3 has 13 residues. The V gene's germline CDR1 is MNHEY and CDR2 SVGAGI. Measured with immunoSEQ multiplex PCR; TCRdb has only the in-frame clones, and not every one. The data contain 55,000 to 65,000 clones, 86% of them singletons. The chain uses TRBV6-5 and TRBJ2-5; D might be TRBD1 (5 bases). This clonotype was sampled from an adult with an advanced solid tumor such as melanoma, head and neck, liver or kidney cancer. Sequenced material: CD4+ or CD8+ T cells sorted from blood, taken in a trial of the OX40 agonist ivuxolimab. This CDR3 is CASSYVGEQTQYF. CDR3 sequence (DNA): TGTGCCAGCAGTTACGTAGGGGAACAGACCCAGTACTTC.